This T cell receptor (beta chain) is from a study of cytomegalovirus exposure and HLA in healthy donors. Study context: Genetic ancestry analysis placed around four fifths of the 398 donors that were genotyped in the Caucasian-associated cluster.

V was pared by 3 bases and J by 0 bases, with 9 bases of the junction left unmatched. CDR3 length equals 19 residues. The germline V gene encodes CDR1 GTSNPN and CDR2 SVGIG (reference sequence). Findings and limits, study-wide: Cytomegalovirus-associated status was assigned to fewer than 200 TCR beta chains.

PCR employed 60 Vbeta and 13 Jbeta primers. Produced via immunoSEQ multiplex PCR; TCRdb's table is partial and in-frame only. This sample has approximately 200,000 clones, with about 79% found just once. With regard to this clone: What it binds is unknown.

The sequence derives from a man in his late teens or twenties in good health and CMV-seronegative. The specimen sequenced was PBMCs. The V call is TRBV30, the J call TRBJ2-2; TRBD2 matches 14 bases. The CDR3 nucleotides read TGTGCCTGGAGCCCCCTTAGGACTAGCGGGGGGCCGAACACCGGGGAGCTGTTTTTT. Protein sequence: CAWSPLRTSGGPNTGELFF.